This paragraph covers one TCR beta chain sequence. These data come from a study of blood T cell repertoires in COVID-19. Study information: COVID-19 samples from acute and convalescent phases originated in the United States, Italy and Spain. In each case, the material was cDNA or gDNA derived from T cells, B-cell-depleted T cells, or PBMCs.

The CDR3 has 13 residues. Trimming stripped 6 bases from V and 4 bases from J, with 11 bases between. Germline V gives CDR1 MNHEY, CDR2 SVGAGI. Per the original data handling: Estimated nucleated cell counts came from reference gene primer amplification. TCRdb's copy holds only in-frame clones and misses some; the assay was immunoSEQ multiplex PCR. V and J calls and clone size are given by that table; D and trimming were obtained from the DNA. The sample records about 110,000 clones, around 83% being singletons. Sequences were obtained from peripheral blood. This chain joins TRBV6-5 and TRBJ2-3; D perhaps matches TRBD2 (7 bases). The receptor's source is a man in his 70s with acute or convalescent COVID-19. CDR3 sequence reads: CASRKGGADTQYF. The CDR3 DNA reads as TGTGCCAGCAGAAAAGGGGGGGCAGATACGCAGTATTTT.